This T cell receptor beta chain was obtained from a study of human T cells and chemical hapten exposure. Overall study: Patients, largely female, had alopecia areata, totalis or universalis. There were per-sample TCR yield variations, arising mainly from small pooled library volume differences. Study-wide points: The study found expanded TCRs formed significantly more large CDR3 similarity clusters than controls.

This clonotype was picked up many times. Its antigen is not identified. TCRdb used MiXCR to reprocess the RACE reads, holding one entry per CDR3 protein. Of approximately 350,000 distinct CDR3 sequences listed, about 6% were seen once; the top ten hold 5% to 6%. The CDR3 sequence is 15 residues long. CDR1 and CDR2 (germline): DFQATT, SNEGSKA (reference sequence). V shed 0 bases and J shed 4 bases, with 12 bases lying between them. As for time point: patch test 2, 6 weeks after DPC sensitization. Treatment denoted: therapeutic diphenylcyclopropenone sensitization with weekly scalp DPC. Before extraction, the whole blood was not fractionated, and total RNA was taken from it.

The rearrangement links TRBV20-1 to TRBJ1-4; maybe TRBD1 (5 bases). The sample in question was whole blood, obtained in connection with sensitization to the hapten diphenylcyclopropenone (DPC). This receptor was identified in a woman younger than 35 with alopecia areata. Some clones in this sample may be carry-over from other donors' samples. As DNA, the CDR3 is TGCAGTGCTAGAGATCAGGGACGGGGTAATGAAAAACTGTTTTTT. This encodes CSARDQGRGNEKLFF.